This T cell receptor (beta chain) was identified in a study of somatic mutations in cytotoxic T cells in rheumatoid arthritis. The table came from immunoSEQ multiplex PCR; TCRdb's copy has only in-frame clones and leaves some out. The sample shows some 29,000 clones, more than 75% of them seen only once. Between the trimmed V and J ends, which lost 6 bases and 0 bases, there was a span of 9 bases. Germline values: CDR1 SGHTA, CDR2 FQGNSA. CDR3 size: 13 residues. The chain uses TRBV7-2 and TRBJ2-7; D call uncertain. The sample was CD8+ T cells sorted from blood. The sequence came from an adult with rheumatoid arthritis. In DNA form, the CDR3 reads TGTGCCAGCAGGACCACAGTCTCCTACGAGCAGTACTTC. This gives the protein CASRTTVSYEQYF.